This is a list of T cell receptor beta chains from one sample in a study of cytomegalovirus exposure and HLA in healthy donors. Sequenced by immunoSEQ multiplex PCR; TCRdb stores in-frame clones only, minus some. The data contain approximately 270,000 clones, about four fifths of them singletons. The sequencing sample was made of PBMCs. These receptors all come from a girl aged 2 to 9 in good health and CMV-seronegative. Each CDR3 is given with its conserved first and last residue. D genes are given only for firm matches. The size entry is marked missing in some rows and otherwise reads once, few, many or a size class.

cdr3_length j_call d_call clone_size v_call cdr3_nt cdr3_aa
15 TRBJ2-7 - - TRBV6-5 TGTGCCAGCAGTTCTCCAGTCTTAGGACTTTACGAGCAGTACTTC CASSSPVLGLYEQYF
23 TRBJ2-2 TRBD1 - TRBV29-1 TGCAGCGTTGAAGTCCTAATGAAGGGCATACCGGGACAGGGCTACCTGAACACCGGGGAGCTGTTTTTT CSVEVLMKGIPGQGYLNTGELFF
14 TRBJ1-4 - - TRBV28 TGTGCCAGTTTAGACAGGATGGGTACTGAAAAACTGTTTTTT CASLDRMGTEKLFF
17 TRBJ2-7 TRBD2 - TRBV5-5 TGTGCCAGCAGCTTGGAGGATAGCGGGAGTTCCCCTTACGAGCAGTACTTC CASSLEDSGSSPYEQYF
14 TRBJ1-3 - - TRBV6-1 TGTGCCAGCGAGCGGTCCCACTCTGGAAACACCATATATTTT CASERSHSGNTIYF
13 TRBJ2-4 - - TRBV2 TGTGCCAGCAGTAGGTCCAGGGAAAACATTCAGTACTTC CASSRSRENIQYF
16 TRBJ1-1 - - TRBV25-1 TGTGCCAGCAGTGAACTAGGCAGCCCTATGAACACTGAAGCTTTCTTT CASSELGSPMNTEAFF
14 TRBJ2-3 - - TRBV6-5 TGTGCCAGCAGTTACTCTTCCGATCCCCGGACGCAGTATTTT CASSYSSDPRTQYF
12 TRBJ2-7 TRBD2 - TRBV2 TGTGCCACTAGCGGGGGAACCTACGAGCAGTACTTC CATSGGTYEQYF
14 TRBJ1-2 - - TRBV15 TGTGCCACCAGCAGAGCTCGAGACAGTCTTGGCTACACCTTC CATSRARDSLGYTF
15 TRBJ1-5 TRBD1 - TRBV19 TGTGCCAGTAGTGTCGACAGGGTTGGGAATCAGCCCCAGCATTTT CASSVDRVGNQPQHF
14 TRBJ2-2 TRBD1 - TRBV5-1 TGCGCCAGCAGCCCAGGGACAGCCACCGGGGAGCTGTTTTTT CASSPGTATGELFF
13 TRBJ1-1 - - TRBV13 TGTGCCAGCTTTCTATCCCCGGGCACTGAAGCTTTCTTT CASFLSPGTEAFF
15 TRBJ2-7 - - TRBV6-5 TGTGCCAGCAGTTACTCCGGCGGGAACCCCTACGAGCAGTACTTC CASSYSGGNPYEQYF
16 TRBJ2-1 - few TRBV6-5 TGTGCCAGCAGTTACTCGGTGGGACTCTTTAAGGGTGAGCAGTTCTTC CASSYSVGLFKGEQFF
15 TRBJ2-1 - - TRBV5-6 TGTGCCAGCAATCGGCAAGGGGCATTTTACAATGAGCAGTTCTTC CASNRQGAFYNEQFF
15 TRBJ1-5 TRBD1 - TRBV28 TGTGCCACGGGCGAAGGGGACAGAGGAGACCAGCCCCAGCATTTT CATGEGDRGDQPQHF
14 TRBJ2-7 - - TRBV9 TGTGCCAGCAGCCCACGAGGGGGCTCCTACGAGCAGTACTTC CASSPRGGSYEQYF
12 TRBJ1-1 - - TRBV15 TGTGCCACCAGCAGAGATTACTCAAGAGCTTTCTTT CATSRDYSRAFF
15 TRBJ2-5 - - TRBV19 TGTGCCAGTAGTATAAGAGGAAGGTACCAAGAGACCCAGTACTTC CASSIRGRYQETQYF
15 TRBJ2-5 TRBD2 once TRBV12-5 TGTGCTAGTGGTCCGGGACTAGCGGAACCCACGACCCAGTACTTC CASGPGLAEPTTQYF
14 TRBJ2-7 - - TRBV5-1 TGCGCCAGCAGGCCACCGGACATGCACTACGAGCAGTACTTC CASRPPDMHYEQYF
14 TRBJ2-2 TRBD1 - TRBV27 TGTGCCAGCAAGGCGGGGACAGGCGCCGGGGAGCTGTTTTTT CASKAGTGAGELFF
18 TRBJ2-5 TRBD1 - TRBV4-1 TGCGCCAGCAGCCAGGCTCCCTCCAGGACAGGGGGCTTCGAGACCCAGTACTTC CASSQAPSRTGGFETQYF
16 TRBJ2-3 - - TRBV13 TGTGCCAGCAGCCTCCTAGGGGTACGAGGCACAGATACGCAGTATTTT CASSLLGVRGTDTQYF
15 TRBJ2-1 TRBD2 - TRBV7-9 TGTGCCAGCAGCTTAGTTAGCGGGAGTCGTGTTGAGCAGTTCTTC CASSLVSGSRVEQFF
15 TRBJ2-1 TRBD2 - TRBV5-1 TGCGCCAGCAGCTTGTTAGCGGGAGGATCCTATGAGCAGTTCTTC CASSLLAGGSYEQFF
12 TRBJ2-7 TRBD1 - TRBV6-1 TGTGCCAGCAGGAACAGGGGTTACGAGCAGTACTTC CASRNRGYEQYF
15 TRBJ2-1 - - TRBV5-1 TGCGCCAGCAGCTCCCTACTCGCGGCGGGCAATGAGCAGTTCTTC CASSSLLAAGNEQFF
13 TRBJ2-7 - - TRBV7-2 TGTGCCAGCAGCTACCTAGAGGTCTACGAGCAGTACTTC CASSYLEVYEQYF
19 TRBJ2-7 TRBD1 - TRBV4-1 TGCGCCAGCAGCCAACCGGGACAGGGATTTCGCGGTAGCTCCTACGAGCAGTACTTC CASSQPGQGFRGSSYEQYF
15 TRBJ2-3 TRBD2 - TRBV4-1 TGCGCCAGCAGCCGGGGACTAGCGGGAGACGATACGCAGTATTTT CASSRGLAGDDTQYF
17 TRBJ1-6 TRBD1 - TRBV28 TGTGCCAGCAGGTCAACAGGGGAAGGCCAATTTTATTCACCCCTCCACTTT CASRSTGEGQFYSPLHF
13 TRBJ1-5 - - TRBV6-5 TGTGCCAGCAGTTTCAAAGAGGATCAGCCCCAGCATTTT CASSFKEDQPQHF
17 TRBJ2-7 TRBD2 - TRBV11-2 TGTGCCAGCAGCTTAGGAGAGACTAGCGGGGTCTCCTACGAGCAGTACTTC CASSLGETSGVSYEQYF
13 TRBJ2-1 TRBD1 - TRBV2 TGTGCCAGCAGTGGACAGGGTTCCAATGAGCAGTTCTTC CASSGQGSNEQFF
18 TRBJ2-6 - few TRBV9 TGTGCCAGCAGCGTAGGTCTTTTAGGGGGCTCTGGGGCCAACGTCCTGACTTTC CASSVGLLGGSGANVLTF
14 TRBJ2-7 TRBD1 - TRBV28 TGTGCCACAGAAAGGGACAGGGAGTTGGCCGAGCAGTACTTC CATERDRELAEQYF
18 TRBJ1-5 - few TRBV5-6 TGTGCCAGCAGCTTGGCCTTTGGAGGGGTGGCGGCAAGACAGCCCCAGCATTTT CASSLAFGGVAARQPQHF
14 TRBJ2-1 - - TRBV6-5 TGTGCCAGCAGTTACGGCGGGATTCTCAATGAGCAGTTCTTC CASSYGGILNEQFF
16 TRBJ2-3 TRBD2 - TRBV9 TGTGCCAGCAGCTCCCGCGAGGCGGGGGGTCAGGGTACGCAGTATTTT CASSSREAGGQGTQYF
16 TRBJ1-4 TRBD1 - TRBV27 TGTGCCAGCAGTTCCCAAGGACAGGGGGCAAATGAAAAACTGTTTTTT CASSSQGQGANEKLFF
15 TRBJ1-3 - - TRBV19 TGTGCCAGTAGTCGGTCAGGACTCTCTGGAAACACCATATATTTT CASSRSGLSGNTIYF
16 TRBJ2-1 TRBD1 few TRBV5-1 TGCGCCAGCAGCTTCACCCAGGGGGTCGGGTTTGATGAGCAGTTCTTC CASSFTQGVGFDEQFF
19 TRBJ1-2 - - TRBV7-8 TGTGCCAGCAGCTTAAAGCGAAGGGGCCCGGCCTGGACCCCCTATGGCTACACCTTC CASSLKRRGPAWTPYGYTF
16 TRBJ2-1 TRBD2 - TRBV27 TGTGCCAGCAGTTTCAAAGCGGGGGGTCTGAACAATGAGCAGTTCTTC CASSFKAGGLNNEQFF
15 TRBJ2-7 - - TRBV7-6 TGTGCCAGCAGCTTAGGAAGGGGCTCCTCCTACGAGCAGTACTTC CASSLGRGSSYEQYF
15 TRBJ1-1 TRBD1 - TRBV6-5 TGTGCCAGCAGCCGCAGGGACAGGGGGGGGCCTGAAGCTTTCTTT CASSRRDRGGPEAFF
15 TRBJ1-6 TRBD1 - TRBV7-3 TGTGCCAGCAGCGCAAGACAGGGTAGCAATTCACCCCTCCACTTT CASSARQGSNSPLHF
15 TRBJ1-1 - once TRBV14 TGTGCCAGCAGCCCCGGCTTGGGGAGTAACACTGAAGCTTTCTTT CASSPGLGSNTEAFF
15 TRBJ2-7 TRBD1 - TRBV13 TGTGCCAGCAGCCCCGCCGCAGGGGGCAGATACGAGCAGTACTTC CASSPAAGGRYEQYF
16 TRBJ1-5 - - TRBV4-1 TGCGCCAGCAGCCAAGAAAAGGGGGATCTTCATCAGCCCCAGCATTTT CASSQEKGDLHQPQHF
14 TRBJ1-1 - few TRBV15 TGTGCCACCAGCAGAGATCCAGTGAACACTGAAGCTTTCTTT CATSRDPVNTEAFF
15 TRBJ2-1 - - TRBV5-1 TGCGCCAGCAGGTTCTCACCAGGGAACCACAATGAGCAGTTCTTC CASRFSPGNHNEQFF
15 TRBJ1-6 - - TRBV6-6 TGTGCCAGCAGCCCCAACGAGCCGGGGAATTCACCCCTCCACTTT CASSPNEPGNSPLHF
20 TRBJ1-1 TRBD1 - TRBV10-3 TGTGCCATCAGTGAGTCATGGCAGGGGGCCTACCATAGCCCCAACACTGAAGCTTTCTTT CAISESWQGAYHSPNTEAFF